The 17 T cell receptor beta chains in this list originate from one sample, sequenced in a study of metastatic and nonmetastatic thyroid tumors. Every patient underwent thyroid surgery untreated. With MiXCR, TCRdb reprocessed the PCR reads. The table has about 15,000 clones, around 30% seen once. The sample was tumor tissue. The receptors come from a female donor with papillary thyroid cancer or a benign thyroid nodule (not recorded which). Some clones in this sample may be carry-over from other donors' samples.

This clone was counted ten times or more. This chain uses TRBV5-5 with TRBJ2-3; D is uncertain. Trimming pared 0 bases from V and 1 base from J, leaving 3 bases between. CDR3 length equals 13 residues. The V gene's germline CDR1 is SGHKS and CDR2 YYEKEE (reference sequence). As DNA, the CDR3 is TGTGCCAGCAGCTTGGAAGGCACAGATACGCAGTATTTT. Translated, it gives CASSLEGTDTQYF.

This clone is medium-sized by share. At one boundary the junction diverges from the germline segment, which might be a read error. CDR3 sequence: CAGSFRDYEQYF. CDR3 DNA: TGTGCCGGCAGTTTCAGGGATTACGAGCAGTACTTC. The chain employs TRBV28 and TRBJ2-7; a possible D gene is TRBD1 (5 bases). Germline CDR1 MDHEN, CDR2 SYDVKM. This CDR3 is 12 amino acids long.

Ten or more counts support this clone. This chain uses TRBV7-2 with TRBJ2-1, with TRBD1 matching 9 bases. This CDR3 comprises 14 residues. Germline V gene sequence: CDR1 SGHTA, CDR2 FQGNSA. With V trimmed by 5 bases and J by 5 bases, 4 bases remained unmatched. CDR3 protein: CASSPGTGNNEQFF. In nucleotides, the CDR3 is TGTGCCAGCAGCCCAGGGACAGGGAACAATGAGCAGTTCTTC.

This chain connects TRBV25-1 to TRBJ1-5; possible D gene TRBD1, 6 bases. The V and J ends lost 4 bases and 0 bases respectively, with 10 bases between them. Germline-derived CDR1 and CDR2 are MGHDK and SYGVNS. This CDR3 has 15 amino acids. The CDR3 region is CASSGGHLSNQPQHF. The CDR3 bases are TGTGCCAGCAGTGGGGGACACCTTAGCAATCAGCCCCAGCATTTT.

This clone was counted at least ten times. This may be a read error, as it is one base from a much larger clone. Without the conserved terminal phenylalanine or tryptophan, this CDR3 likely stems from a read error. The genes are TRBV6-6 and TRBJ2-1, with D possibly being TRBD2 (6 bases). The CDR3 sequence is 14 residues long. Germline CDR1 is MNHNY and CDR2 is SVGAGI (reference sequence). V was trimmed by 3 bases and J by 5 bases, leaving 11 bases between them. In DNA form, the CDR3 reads TGTGCCAGCAGTTATATCGGGGGAAACAATGAGCAGTTCTCC. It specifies CASSYIGGNNEQFS.

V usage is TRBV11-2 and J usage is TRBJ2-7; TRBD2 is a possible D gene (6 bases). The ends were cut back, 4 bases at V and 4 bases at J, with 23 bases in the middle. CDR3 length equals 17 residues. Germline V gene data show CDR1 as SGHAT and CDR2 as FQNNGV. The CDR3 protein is CASSSQAGTGGIYEQYF. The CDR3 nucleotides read TGTGCCAGCAGCTCTCAAGCCGGGACTGGGGGAATTTACGAGCAGTACTTC.

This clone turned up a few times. CDR3 DNA: TGTGCCAGCATCCCCCCCGGGACAGGGCTAATGAACACTGAAGCTTTCTTT. Translation: CASIPPGTGLMNTEAFF. The chain uses TRBV12-3 or TRBV12-4 and TRBJ1-1; 9 bases fit TRBD1. This CDR3 comprises 17 residues. Unmatched junction bases numbered 12, after V lost 7 bases and J lost 0 bases.

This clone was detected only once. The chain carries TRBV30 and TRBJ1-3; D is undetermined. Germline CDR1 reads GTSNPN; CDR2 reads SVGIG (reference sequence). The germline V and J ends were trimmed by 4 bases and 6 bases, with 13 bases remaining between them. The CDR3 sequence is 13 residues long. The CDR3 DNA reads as TGTGCCTGGACCAAAGGCTGGGTAAACACCATATATTTT. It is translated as CAWTKGWVNTIYF.

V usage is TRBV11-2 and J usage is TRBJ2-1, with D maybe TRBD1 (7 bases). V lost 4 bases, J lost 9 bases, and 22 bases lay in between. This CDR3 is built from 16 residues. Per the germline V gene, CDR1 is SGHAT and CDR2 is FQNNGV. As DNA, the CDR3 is TGTGCCAGCAGCTCGGGGGTCGGGACAGACGCGGGTGAGCAGTTCTTC. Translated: CASSSGVGTDAGEQFF. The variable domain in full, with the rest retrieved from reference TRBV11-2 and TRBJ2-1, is EAGVAQSPRYKIIEKRQSVAFWCNPISGHATLYWYQQILGQGPKLLIQFQNNGVVDDSQLPKDRFSAERLKGVDSTLKIQPAKLEDSAVYLCASSSGVGTDAGEQFFGPGTRLTVL.

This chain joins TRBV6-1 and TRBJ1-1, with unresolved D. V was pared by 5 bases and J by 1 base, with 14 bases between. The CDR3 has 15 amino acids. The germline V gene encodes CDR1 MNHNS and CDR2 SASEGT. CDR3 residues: CASSSKSTTNTEAFF. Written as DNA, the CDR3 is TGTGCCAGCAGTTCCAAGTCGACGACGAACACTGAAGCTTTCTTT.

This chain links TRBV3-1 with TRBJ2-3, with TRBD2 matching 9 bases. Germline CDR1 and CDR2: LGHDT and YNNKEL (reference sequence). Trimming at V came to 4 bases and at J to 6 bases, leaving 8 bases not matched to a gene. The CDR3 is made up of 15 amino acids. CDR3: CASSPSAGGLDTQYF. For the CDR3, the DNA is TGTGCCAGCAGCCCCTCGGCGGGAGGGCTGGATACGCAGTATTTT.

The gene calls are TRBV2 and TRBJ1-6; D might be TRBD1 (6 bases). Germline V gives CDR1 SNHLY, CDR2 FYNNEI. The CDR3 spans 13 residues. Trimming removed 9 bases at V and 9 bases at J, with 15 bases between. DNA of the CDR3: TGTGCCAGAGCGGGGCAGGGGATTTCACCCCTCCACTTT. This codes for CARAGQGISPLHF.

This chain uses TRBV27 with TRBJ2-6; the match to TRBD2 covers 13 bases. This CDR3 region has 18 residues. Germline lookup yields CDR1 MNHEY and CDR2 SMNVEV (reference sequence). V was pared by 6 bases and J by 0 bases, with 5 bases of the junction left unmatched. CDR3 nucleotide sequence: TGTGCCAGCAGGAGACTAGCGGGGGGTTTCTCTGGGGCCAACGTCCTGACTTTC. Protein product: CASRRLAGGFSGANVLTF. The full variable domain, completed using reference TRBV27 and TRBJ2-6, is EAQVTQNPRYLITVTGKKLTVTCSQNMNHEYMSWYRQDPGLGLRQIYYSMNVEVTDKGDVPEGYKVSRKEKRNFPLILESPSPNQTSLYFCASRRLAGGFSGANVLTFGAGSRLTVL.

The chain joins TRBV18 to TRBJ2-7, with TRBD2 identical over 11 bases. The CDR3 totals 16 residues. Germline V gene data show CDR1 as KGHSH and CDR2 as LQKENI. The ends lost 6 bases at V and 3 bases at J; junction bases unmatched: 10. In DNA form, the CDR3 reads TGTGCCAGCTCGACCTTACCTACTAGCGGGGGCTACGAGCAGTACTTC. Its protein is CASSTLPTSGGYEQYF. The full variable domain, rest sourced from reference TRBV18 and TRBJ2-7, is NAGVMQNPRHLVRRRGQEARLRCSPMKGHSHVYWYRQLPEEGLKFMVYLQKENIIDESGMPKERFSAEFPKEGPSILRIQQVVRGDSAAYFCASSTLPTSGGYEQYFGPGTRLTVT.

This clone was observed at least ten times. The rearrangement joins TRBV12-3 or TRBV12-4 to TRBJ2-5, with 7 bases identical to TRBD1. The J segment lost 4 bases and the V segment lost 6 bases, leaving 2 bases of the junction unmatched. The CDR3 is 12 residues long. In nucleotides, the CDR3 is TGTGCCAGCAGCTGGACAGGAGAGACCCAGTACTTC. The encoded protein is CASSWTGETQYF.

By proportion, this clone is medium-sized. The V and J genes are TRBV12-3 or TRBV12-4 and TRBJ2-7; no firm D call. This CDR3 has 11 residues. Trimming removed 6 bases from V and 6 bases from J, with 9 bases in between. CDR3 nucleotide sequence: TGTGCCAGCAGCCGCTTCCTCGAGCAGTACTTC. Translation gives CASSRFLEQYF.

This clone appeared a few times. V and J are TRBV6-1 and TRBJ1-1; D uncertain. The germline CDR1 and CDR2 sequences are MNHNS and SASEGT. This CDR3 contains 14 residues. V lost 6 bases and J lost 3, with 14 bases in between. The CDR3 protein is CASRKGKDDTEAFF. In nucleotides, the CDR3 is TGTGCCAGCAGAAAAGGAAAGGACGACACTGAAGCTTTCTTT.